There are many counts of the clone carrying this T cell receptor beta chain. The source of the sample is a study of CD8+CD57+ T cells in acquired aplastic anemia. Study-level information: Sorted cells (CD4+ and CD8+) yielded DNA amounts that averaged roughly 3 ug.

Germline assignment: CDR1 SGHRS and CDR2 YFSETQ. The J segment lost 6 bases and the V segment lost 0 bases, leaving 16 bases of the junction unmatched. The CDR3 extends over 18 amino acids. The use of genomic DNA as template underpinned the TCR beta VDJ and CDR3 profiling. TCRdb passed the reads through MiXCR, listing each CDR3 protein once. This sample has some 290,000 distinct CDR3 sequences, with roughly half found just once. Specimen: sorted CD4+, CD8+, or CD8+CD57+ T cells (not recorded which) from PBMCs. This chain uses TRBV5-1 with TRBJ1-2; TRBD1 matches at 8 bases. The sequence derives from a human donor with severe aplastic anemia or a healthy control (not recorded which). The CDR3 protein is CASSLEALTGASRDGYTF. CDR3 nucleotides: TGCGCCAGCAGCTTGGAGGCATTGACAGGGGCGTCCCGTGATGGCTACACCTTC.